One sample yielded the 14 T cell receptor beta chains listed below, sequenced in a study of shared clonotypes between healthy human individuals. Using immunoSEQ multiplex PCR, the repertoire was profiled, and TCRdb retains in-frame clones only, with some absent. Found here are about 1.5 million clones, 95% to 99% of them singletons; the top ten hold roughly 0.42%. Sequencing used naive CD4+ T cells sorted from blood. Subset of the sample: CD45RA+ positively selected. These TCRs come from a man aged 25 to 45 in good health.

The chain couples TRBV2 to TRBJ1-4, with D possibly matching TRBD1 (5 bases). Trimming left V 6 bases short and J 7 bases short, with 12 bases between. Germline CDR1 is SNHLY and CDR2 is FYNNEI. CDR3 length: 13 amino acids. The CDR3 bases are TGTGCCAGCAGGGGGGGAGGTTCTGAAAAACTGTTTTTT. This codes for CASRGGGSEKLFF.

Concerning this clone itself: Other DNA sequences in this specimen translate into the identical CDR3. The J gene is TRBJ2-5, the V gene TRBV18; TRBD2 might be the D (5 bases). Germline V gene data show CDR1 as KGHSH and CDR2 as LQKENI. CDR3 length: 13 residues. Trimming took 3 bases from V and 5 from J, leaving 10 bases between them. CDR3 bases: TGTGCCAGCTCACCCGGGATTTCGGAGACCCAGTACTTC. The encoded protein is CASSPGISETQYF.

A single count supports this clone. The CDR3, as DNA: TGTGCCACCAGCAGACTTAGCGGGGCGGGCTACGAGCAGTACTTC. Its protein product is CATSRLSGAGYEQYF. The chain uses TRBV15 and TRBJ2-7; TRBD2 matches 8 bases. Germline V gene data show CDR1 as LNHNV and CDR2 as YYDKDF (reference sequence). This CDR3 is built from 15 residues. Losses at the gene ends were 2 bases for V and 3 bases for J; bases not matched to a gene: 6.

For the CDR3, the DNA is TGTGCCAGCACCTCCGTATTAGGACTAGCGGGCTACAATGAGCAGTTCTTC. Translated: CASTSVLGLAGYNEQFF. The genes are TRBV19 and TRBJ2-1; 11 nucleotides match TRBD2. After removal of 9 bases from V and 3 bases from J, the junction contained 13 bases not matched to a gene. CDR1 and CDR2 (germline): LNHDA, SQIVND (reference sequence). The CDR3 covers 17 residues.

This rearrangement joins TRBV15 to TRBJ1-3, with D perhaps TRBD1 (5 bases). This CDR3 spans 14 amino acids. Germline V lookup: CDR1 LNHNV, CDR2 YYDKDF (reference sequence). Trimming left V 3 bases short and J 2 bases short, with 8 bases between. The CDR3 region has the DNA TGTGCCACCAGCAGGAGACAGACTGGAAACACCATATATTTT. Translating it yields CATSRRQTGNTIYF.

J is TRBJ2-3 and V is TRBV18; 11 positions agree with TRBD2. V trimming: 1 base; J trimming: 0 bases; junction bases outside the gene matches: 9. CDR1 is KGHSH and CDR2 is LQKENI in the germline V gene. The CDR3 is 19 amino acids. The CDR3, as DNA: TGTGCCAGCTCACCACTCGATGGATTAGCGGGAGGGAGCACAGATACGCAGTATTTT. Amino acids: CASSPLDGLAGGSTDTQYF.

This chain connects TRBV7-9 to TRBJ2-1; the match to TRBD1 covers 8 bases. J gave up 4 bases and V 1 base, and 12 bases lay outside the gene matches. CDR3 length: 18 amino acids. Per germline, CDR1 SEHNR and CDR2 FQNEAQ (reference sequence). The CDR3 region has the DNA TGTGCCAGCAGCTTAGGGCAGGGGGCTAGATCGGCGTACAATGAGCAGTTCTTC. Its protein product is CASSLGQGARSAYNEQFF.

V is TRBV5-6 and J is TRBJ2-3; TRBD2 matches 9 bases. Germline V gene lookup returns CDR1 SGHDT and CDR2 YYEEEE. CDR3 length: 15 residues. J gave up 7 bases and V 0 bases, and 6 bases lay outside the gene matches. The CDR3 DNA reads TGTGCCAGCAGCTTGGGGGGACTAGCACTAAATACGCAGTATTTT. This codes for CASSLGGLALNTQYF.

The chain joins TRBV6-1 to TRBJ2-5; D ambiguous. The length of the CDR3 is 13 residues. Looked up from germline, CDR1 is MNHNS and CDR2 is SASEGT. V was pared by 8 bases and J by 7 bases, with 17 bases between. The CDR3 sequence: CASLHSAGGTQYF. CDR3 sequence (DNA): TGTGCCAGCCTACACTCGGCCGGCGGGACCCAGTACTTC.

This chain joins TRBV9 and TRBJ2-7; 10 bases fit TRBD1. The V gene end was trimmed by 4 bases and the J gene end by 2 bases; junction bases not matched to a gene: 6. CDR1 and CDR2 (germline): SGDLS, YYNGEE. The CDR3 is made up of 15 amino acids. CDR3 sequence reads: CASSMTGTGAYEQYF. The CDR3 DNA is TGTGCCAGCAGCATGACCGGGACAGGGGCCTACGAGCAGTACTTC.

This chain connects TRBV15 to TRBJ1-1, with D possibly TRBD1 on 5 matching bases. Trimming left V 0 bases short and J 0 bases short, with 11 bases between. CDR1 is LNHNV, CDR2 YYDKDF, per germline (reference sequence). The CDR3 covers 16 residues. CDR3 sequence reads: CATSRDPKGLNTEAFF. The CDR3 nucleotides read TGTGCCACCAGCAGAGATCCCAAGGGACTGAACACTGAAGCTTTCTTT.

The CDR3, as DNA: TGCGCCAGCAGCTTGGAGTGGGACGGAGGCACAGATACGCAGTATTTT. Its protein is CASSLEWDGGTDTQYF. V gene TRBV5-1 combines with J gene TRBJ2-3; D assignment may be TRBD1 or TRBD2 (5 bases each). The germline V gene has CDR1 SGHRS and CDR2 YFSETQ. This CDR3 region has 16 residues. V gave up 0 bases and J gave up 1 base, with 12 bases separating them.

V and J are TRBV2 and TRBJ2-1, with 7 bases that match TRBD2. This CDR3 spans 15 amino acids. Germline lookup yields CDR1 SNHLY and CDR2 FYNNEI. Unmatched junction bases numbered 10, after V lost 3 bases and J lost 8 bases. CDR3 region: CASSEASGDVHEQFF. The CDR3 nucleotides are TGTGCCAGCAGTGAGGCCAGCGGGGATGTCCATGAGCAGTTCTTC.

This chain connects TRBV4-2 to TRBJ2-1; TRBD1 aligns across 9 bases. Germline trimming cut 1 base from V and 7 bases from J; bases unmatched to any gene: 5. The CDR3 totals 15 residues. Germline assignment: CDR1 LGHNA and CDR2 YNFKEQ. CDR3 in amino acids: CASSQAETGGNEQFF. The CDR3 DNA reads TGTGCCAGCAGCCAAGCCGAGACAGGGGGAAATGAGCAGTTCTTC.